This T cell receptor beta chain was sequenced in a study of T cell responses to AZD1222 COVID-19 vaccine listed by TCRdb under 2021. Broadly, across the study: A total of 233 trial participants underwent TCR sequencing, of whom 200 to 220 had received two doses of AZD1222 and roughly 26 had received two doses of the MenACWY control vaccine. Enrollment into the trials was organized by age into subgroups of 18-55, 56-69 and 70-plus years, and those subgroups contained 148, 28 and 57 TCR-sequenced participants, respectively.

The CDR3 has 17 amino acids, counting the end cysteine and phenylalanine. Of the read, only the CDR3 DNA is kept; its 51 bases are in frame from base 1. V is trimmed back by 5 bases and J by 2 bases, and the junction contains 9 bases that no gene match accounts for. The germline V gene sets CDR1 to SGHTA and CDR2 to FQGTGA. The intended sense of this specimen's time point label: baseline before first vaccination. The meaning of the sample's treatment or condition label: meningococcal conjugate vaccine given as trial control. Vaccinee samples came from UK trials COV001 and COV002, including a single-blind randomized controlled phase 2/3 trial of AZD1222 (ChAdOx1 nCoV-19) in healthy adults. For TCRbeta chain sequencing, PBMC samples from trial participants were taken at day 0 and at day 28 after the second dose. Results and caveats for the whole study, not just this receptor: Because no day 14 peak-response samples were available, the repertoires could be characterized only after the peak T cell response. In the small 56-69-year group, the increase in depth fell short of significance, most likely because of low power. Conclusions about previously exposed vaccinees are limited, since just five to seven AZD1222 recipients were seropositive for SARS-CoV-2 at baseline. The whole spike protein was spanned by vaccine-associated CD4 TCRs, and dominant responses were seen in regions 160-218 and 743-854. Participants were mostly white British and included more females than males, and it was suggested by the authors that clonal diversity may have been underestimated. Reportedly, close to half of the unique spike-specific TCRs recognized epitopes lying outside the regions that are mutated in the B.1.351 and B.1.1.7 variants. After two AZD1222 doses, both the breadth and the depth of spike-specific TCRs were significantly higher than at day 0 and than in MenACWY recipients.

The CDR3 regions of human TCRbeta chains were analyzed by immunosequencing. In the original analysis: Repertoire TCRs were checked for matches against a reference library of SARS-CoV-2-specific TCRs that had been generated using the MIRA antigen-specificity platform. Breadth was defined as the fraction of unique TCRs that were SARS-CoV-2-associated, and depth was defined as the fraction of total T cells that were SARS-CoV-2-associated. Using the MIRA data, each spike-specific TCR was mapped to the spike region that the TCR reacts to and placed in a CD4 or CD8 class. Log10-transformed breadth and depth values were compared by one-way ANOVA with Sidak's multiple comparisons tests. TCRdb retrieved this table from immuneACCESS and kept in-frame rearrangements only. Not all clones are present; in checked studies, unresolved V genes account for under half, and no reason is known for the remainder. V and J calls and clone size come straight from that table; D and trimming were deduced from the DNA. This sample has about 83,000 clones in its table, and approximately 88% of those were observed once. Roughly 5% of the sample is taken by the ten largest.

On this clone: No antigen is known for it. Nothing much larger sits one base from this clone, and base qualities are not available.

The specimen was peripheral blood, collected on day 0 of MenACWY control vaccination. This receptor was taken from an adult in good health. The sequence is built from TRBV7-3 and TRBJ2-2; 9 junctional bases match TRBD2. The CDR3 corresponds to CASSHTTSGSNTGELFF. The DNA sequence is as follows: TGTGCCAGCAGCCACACTACTAGCGGGTCCAACACCGGGGAGCTGTTTTTT.